The entry below gives a single T cell receptor beta chain sequence along with its context. Its cognate antigen is unknown. Per the germline V gene, CDR1 is SGHRS and CDR2 is YFSETQ. CDR3 length: 11 residues. The germline V and J ends were trimmed by 1 base and 7 bases, with 5 bases remaining between them. This record belongs to a study of cytomegalovirus exposure and HLA in healthy donors. Study-level information: The approximately 110 validation repertoires used a platform that matched the one used for the 550 to 800 first-cohort repertoires, as a later analysis reported. The study's findings and limits: The tendency of first-cohort TCR clusters to co-occur in the 120 or so validation repertoires emerged from a later analysis. A few chains linked to CMV were shown in vitro to be specific for CMV antigens.

Among the 110 or so subjects of the validation cohort, separate from the roughly 600-subject first cohort, were the donors. Sequencing was performed with immunoSEQ multiplex PCR; in TCRdb, only in-frame clones are kept and a portion is missing. The table has hundreds of thousands of clones, over 80% seen once. The chain combines TRBV5-1 with TRBJ2-5; D call uncertain. The sequence was collected from a woman between 25 and 40 years old in good health and CMV-seropositive. Sequenced material: PBMCs. CDR3 coding DNA: TGCGCCAGCAGCTTGAAAGGGACCCAGTACTTC. Encoded protein: CASSLKGTQYF.